These 19 T cell receptor beta chains were all obtained from the same sample, sequenced in a study of shared clonotypes between healthy human individuals. Method: immunoSEQ multiplex PCR; TCRdb's copy keeps in-frame clones and lacks some. This sample has roughly 2.4 million clones, with approximately 96% found just once. Sequencing was done on a sample of naive CD4+ T cells sorted from blood. Specified subset: CD45RA+ positively selected. The receptors were sampled from a young man in good health.

The genes are TRBV28 and TRBJ2-3; D is unclear. The CDR3 has 15 residues. Trimming removed 5 bases at V and 4 bases at J, with 16 bases between. The V gene's germline CDR1 is MDHEN and CDR2 SYDVKM. CDR3 loop: CASSPPIPGADTQYF. The CDR3 DNA sequence: TGTGCCAGCAGTCCTCCGATCCCTGGGGCAGATACGCAGTATTTT.

The chain links TRBV7-2 to TRBJ1-5, with D unresolved. The V gene's germline CDR1 is SGHTA and CDR2 FQGNSA. V was trimmed by 5 bases and J by 6 bases, leaving 14 bases between them. The CDR3 spans 14 residues. The CDR3 sequence: CASSPPVSGQPQHF. CDR3 in DNA: TGTGCCAGCAGCCCCCCAGTAAGTGGTCAGCCCCAGCATTTT.

The chain employs TRBV30 and TRBJ2-5; D is unclear. This CDR3 region has 14 residues. The V gene's germline CDR1 is GTSNPN and CDR2 SVGIG (reference sequence). V was trimmed by 1 base and J by 5 bases, leaving 14 bases between them. DNA of the CDR3: TGTGCCTGGAGTGGTGAGATATTACGGGAGACCCAGTACTTC. Amino acid sequence: CAWSGEILRETQYF. Based on the CDR3 plus reference TRBV30 and TRBJ2-5, the full variable domain is SQTIHQWPATLVQPVGSPLSLECTVEGTSNPNLYWYRQAAGRGLQLLFYSVGIGQISSEVPQNLSASRPQDRQFILSSKKLLLSDSGFYLCAWSGEILRETQYFGPGTRLLVL.

In its sample, this clone was seen once. The rearrangement uses TRBV21-1 and TRBJ1-1; the table names TRBD1, a call not compared with the DNA. TRBV21-1 is a known pseudogene. The CDR3 spans 18 residues. CDR3 sequence reads: CASSGHRERTSMNTEAFF. CDR3 bases: TGTGCCAGCAGCGGACACAGGGAAAGGACGTCCATGAACACTGAAGCTTTCTTT.

This chain uses TRBV7-2 with TRBJ1-5; D is perhaps TRBD1 (5 bases). CDR1 is SGHTA, CDR2 FQGNSA, per germline. V lost 4 bases and J lost 1, with 14 bases in between. The CDR3 has 16 residues. CDR3 coding DNA: TGTGCCAGCAGCTACACCGGGACCGTAAGCAATCAGCCCCAGCATTTT. Translating it yields CASSYTGTVSNQPQHF.

The V gene is TRBV18, the J gene TRBJ1-1, with D possibly being TRBD1 (5 bases). The CDR3 is made up of 14 amino acids. Trimming stripped 1 base from V and 1 base from J, with 7 bases between. Germline CDR1 is KGHSH and CDR2 is LQKENI. The CDR3 reads CASSPQQANTEAFF. The CDR3 DNA reads as TGTGCCAGCTCACCACAACAGGCGAACACTGAAGCTTTCTTT.

The chain employs TRBV6-1 and TRBJ1-2; a possible D gene is TRBD1 (6 bases). Trimming left V 3 bases short and J 5 bases short, with 13 bases between. There are 14 residues in the CDR3. Germline V gene data show CDR1 as MNHNS and CDR2 as SASEGT. In DNA form, the CDR3 reads TGTGCCAGCAGTGACCCCAGGACAGAATATGGCTACACCTTC. Protein: CASSDPRTEYGYTF.

The V and J genes are TRBV7-9 and TRBJ1-1, with TRBD1 identical over 10 bases. The CDR3 runs to 19 residues. J gave up 0 bases and V 5 bases, and 15 bases lay outside the gene matches. The germline V gene has CDR1 SEHNR and CDR2 FQNEAQ (reference sequence). Written as DNA, the CDR3 is TGTGCCAGCAGCCGCCTGAGACCGACAGGGGGCGAAATGAACACTGAAGCTTTCTTT. Amino acids: CASSRLRPTGGEMNTEAFF.

The rearrangement joins TRBV6-1 to TRBJ1-6; 9 positions match TRBD1. This CDR3 has 15 residues. V lost 5 bases and J lost 9; bases outside the gene matches: 8. Germline loops: CDR1 MNHNS, CDR2 SASEGT. The CDR3 spells CASSTDRGDFSPLHF. The CDR3 region has the DNA TGTGCCAGCAGTACCGACAGGGGGGATTTTTCACCCCTCCACTTT.

This chain joins TRBV27 and TRBJ1-4; no clear D gene. Germline V gives CDR1 MNHEY, CDR2 SMNVEV (reference sequence). This CDR3 is 14 amino acids long. V shed 5 bases and J shed 5 bases, with 12 bases lying between them. The CDR3 loop is CASSRAGPNEKLFF. The CDR3 DNA follows: TGTGCCAGCAGTCGGGCCGGTCCGAATGAAAAACTGTTTTTT.

The gene calls are TRBV7-2 and TRBJ1-1, with TRBD1 matching over 8 bases. The CDR3 totals 13 residues. Trimming took 6 bases from V and 4 from J; bases not matched to a gene: 4. The germline V gene encodes CDR1 SGHTA and CDR2 FQGNSA. The CDR3 loop is CASSYTGGTEAFF. Written as DNA, the CDR3 is TGTGCCAGCAGTTACACAGGGGGCACTGAAGCTTTCTTT. The variable domain in full, with the rest retrieved from reference TRBV7-2 and TRBJ1-1, is GAGVSQSPSNKVTEKGKDVELRCDPISGHTALYWYRQSLGQGLEFLIYFQGNSAPDKSGLPSDRFSAERTGGSVSTLTIQRTQQEDSAVYLCASSYTGGTEAFFGQGTRLTVV.

This rearrangement joins TRBV19 to TRBJ2-7, with TRBD2 as a possible D gene (6 bases). Germline lookup yields CDR1 LNHDA and CDR2 SQIVND (reference sequence). The CDR3 has 15 residues. The V end lost 6 bases, the J end lost 4 bases, and 19 bases lay between the germline ends. CDR3: CASRPTLSGVYEQYF. The CDR3 DNA is TGTGCCAGTAGACCTACTCTCTCGGGGGTTTACGAGCAGTACTTC.

The rearrangement joins TRBV6-5 to TRBJ2-7; D remains unclear. Germline lookup yields CDR1 MNHEY and CDR2 SVGAGI. V shed 0 bases and J shed 2 bases, with 14 bases lying between them. The CDR3 contains 16 residues. The CDR3 reads CASSYSDAHITYEQYF. For the CDR3, the DNA is TGTGCCAGCAGTTACTCAGATGCCCACATTACCTACGAGCAGTACTTC.

The chain joins TRBV10-3 to TRBJ2-3, with D maybe TRBD2 (6 bases). Per the germline V gene, CDR1 is ENHRY and CDR2 is SYGVKD. The V end was cut by 2 bases, the J end by 13 bases, with 10 bases between. The CDR3 consists of 11 residues. The CDR3 DNA reads as TGTGCCATCAGTGAGACGGGACTGAAGTATTTT. Its protein is CAISETGLKYF.

This clone was observed once. The gene calls are TRBV10-1 and TRBJ2-5; D not resolved. The CDR3 length is 14 residues. The germline V gene has CDR1 WNHNN and CDR2 SYGVQD (reference sequence). Trimming pared 6 bases from V and 5 bases from J, leaving 16 bases between. CDR3 region: CASRDTSQRETQYF. Written as DNA, the CDR3 is TGCGCCAGCAGAGACACGTCCCAGAGGGAGACCCAGTACTTC.

As to this clone: The same CDR3 can be traced to other DNA sequences in this sample. The CDR3 reads CASSLVTGGETQYF. The DNA for the CDR3 is TGCGCCAGCAGCTTGGTAACAGGAGGAGAGACCCAGTACTTC. The rearrangement joins TRBV5-1 to TRBJ2-5; D is tentatively TRBD1 or TRBD2 (5 bases each). Per the germline V gene, CDR1 is SGHRS and CDR2 is YFSETQ. V was cut by 0 bases and J by 4 bases, with 10 bases left in between. The CDR3 sequence is 14 residues long. The variable domain in full, with the rest retrieved from reference TRBV5-1 and TRBJ2-5, is KAGVTQTPRYLIKTRGQQVTLSCSPISGHRSVSWYQQTPGQGLQFLFEYFSETQRNKGNFPGRFSGRQFSNSRSEMNVSTLELGDSALYLCASSLVTGGETQYFGPGTRLLVL.

The gene calls are TRBV6-1 and TRBJ2-7; possibly TRBD1 for D (5 bases). CDR1 and CDR2 from the germline V gene are MNHNS and SASEGT. The V end was cut by 7 bases, the J end by 0 bases, with 10 bases between. This CDR3 spans 13 amino acids. The CDR3 nucleotides read TGTGCCAGCACCAGGGTTAGCTCCTACGAGCAGTACTTC. Translating gives CASTRVSSYEQYF.

The chain couples TRBV6-6 to TRBJ2-7; D gene unclear. The CDR3 totals 15 residues. V lost 6 bases and J lost 2, with 17 bases in between. Germline V gives CDR1 MNHNY, CDR2 SVGAGI (reference sequence). CDR3 nucleotide sequence: TGTGCCAGCAGGTATGGCATCGGCACCACCTACGAGCAGTACTTC. Translating gives CASRYGIGTTYEQYF.

The chain combines TRBV14 with TRBJ2-3, with D perhaps TRBD2 (6 bases). This CDR3 is built from 16 residues. Deletions cut 4 bases from V and 3 bases from J, with 17 bases between. Per germline, CDR1 SGHDN and CDR2 FVKESK. The CDR3 protein is CASSPIGGTATDTQYF. The CDR3 DNA is TGTGCCAGCAGCCCTATCGGTGGGACTGCAACAGATACGCAGTATTTT.